This T cell receptor beta chain was captured by sequencing in a study of blood T cell repertoires in COVID-19. The CDR3 loop spans 11 amino acids. V lost 5 bases and J 9 bases, leaving 11 bases between the germline ends. From germline, CDR1 is DFQATT and CDR2 SNEGSKA (reference sequence). Using immunoSEQ multiplex PCR, the repertoire was profiled, and TCRdb retains in-frame clones only, with some absent. The profile shows over 250,000 clones, roughly 87% of them singletons. Sequencing input: peripheral blood. The sequence came from a human donor in a cohort sampled during active COVID-19. The V call is TRBV20-1, the J call TRBJ2-1, with D perhaps matching TRBD2 (5 bases). CDR3 nucleotides: TGCAGTGCTCTAGTTCGGGGTGAGCAGTTCTTC. It yields the protein CSALVRGEQFF.